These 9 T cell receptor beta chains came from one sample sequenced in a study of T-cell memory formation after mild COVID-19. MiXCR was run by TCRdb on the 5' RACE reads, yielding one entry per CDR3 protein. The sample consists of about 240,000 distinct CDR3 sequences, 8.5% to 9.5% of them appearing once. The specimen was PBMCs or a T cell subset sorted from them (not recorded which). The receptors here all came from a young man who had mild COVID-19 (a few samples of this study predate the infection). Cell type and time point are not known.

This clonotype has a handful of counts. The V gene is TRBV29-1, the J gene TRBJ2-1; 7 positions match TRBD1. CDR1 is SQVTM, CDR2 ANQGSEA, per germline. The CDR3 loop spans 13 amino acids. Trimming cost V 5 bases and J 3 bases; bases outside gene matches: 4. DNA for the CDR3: TGCAGCGTTTTTCGGACAGGCTACAATGAGCAGTTCTTC. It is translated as CSVFRTGYNEQFF.

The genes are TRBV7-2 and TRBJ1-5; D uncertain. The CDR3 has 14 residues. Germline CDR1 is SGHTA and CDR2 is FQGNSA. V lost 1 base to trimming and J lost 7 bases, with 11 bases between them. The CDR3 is CASSLGGPAQPQHF. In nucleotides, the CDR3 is TGTGCCAGCAGCTTAGGAGGGCCAGCACAGCCCCAGCATTTT.

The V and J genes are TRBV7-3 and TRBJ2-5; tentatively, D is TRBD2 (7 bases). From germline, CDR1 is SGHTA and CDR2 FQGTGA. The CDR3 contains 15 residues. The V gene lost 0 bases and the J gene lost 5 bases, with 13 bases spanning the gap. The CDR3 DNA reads TGTGCCAGCAGCTTAACCGGGGGGCAGGGGGAGACCCAGTACTTC. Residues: CASSLTGGQGETQYF.

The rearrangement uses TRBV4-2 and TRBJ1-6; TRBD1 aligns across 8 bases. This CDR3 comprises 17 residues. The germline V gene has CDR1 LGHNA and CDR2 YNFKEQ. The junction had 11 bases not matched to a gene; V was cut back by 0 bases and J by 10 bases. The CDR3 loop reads CASSQEGYGQGGSPLHF. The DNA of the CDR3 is TGTGCCAGCAGCCAAGAAGGTTACGGACAGGGTGGATCACCCCTCCACTTT.

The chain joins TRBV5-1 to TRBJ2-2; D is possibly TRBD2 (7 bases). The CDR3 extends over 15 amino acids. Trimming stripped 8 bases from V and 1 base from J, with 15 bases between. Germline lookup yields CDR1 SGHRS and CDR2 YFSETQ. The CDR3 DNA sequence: TGCGCCAGTAGGGGGGGGCCTCGGAACACCGGGGAGCTGTTTTTT. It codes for CASRGGPRNTGELFF.

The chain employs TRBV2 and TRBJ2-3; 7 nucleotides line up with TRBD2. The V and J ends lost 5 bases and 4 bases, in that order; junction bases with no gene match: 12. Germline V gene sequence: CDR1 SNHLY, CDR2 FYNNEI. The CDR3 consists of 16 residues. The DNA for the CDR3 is TGTGCCAGCAGTCCCCCCGGGAGGCTAGCGTCAGATACGCAGTATTTT. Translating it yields CASSPPGRLASDTQYF.

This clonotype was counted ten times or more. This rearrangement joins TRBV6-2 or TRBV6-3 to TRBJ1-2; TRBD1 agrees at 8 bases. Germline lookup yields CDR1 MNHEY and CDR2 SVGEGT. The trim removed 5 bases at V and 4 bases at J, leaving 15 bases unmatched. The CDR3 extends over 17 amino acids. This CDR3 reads CASSQSSTGDSSYGYTF. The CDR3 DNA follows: TGTGCCAGCAGTCAATCATCGACAGGGGATTCCAGCTATGGCTACACCTTC.

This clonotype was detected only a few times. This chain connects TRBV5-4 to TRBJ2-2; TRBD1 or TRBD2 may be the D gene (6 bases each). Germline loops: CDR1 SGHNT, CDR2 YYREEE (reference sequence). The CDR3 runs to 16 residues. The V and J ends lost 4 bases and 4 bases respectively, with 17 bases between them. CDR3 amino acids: CASSPPGGHGTGELFF. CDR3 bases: TGTGCCAGCAGCCCCCCCGGGGGACACGGCACCGGGGAGCTGTTTTTT.

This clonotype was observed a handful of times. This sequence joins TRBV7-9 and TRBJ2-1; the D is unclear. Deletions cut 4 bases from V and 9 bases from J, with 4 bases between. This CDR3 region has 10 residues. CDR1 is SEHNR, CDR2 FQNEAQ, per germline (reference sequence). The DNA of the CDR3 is TGTGCCAGCAGCTCCTCTGAGCAGTTCTTC. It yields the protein CASSSSEQFF.